The 25 T cell receptor beta chains reported below all come from one sample, sequenced in a study of cytomegalovirus exposure and HLA in healthy donors (dated by TCRdb to 2016 to 2017). The method behind the library was the immunoSEQ multiplex PCR assay. A mixture of 60 forward primers for TCR Vbeta segments and 13 reverse primers for TCR Jbeta segments was used in the multiplex PCR. TCRdb's version of the immuneACCESS table is confined to in-frame rearrangements and falls short of the full clone set. An unresolved V gene accounts for under half of the shortfall where checked; the remainder is of unknown origin. In all, the sample holds some 96,000 clones, and around 60% of those were seen once. The ten largest clones take up about 3.5% of the sample. The specimen sequenced was PBMCs. These receptors all come from a man in his 60s in good health and CMV-seronegative.

Comments on this clone: The sample contains more than one DNA sequence encoding this CDR3. CDR3: CASSEGRVGGYTF. For the CDR3, the DNA is TGCGCCAGCAGTGAAGGCAGGGTCGGAGGCTACACCTTC. The V gene is TRBV10-2, the J gene TRBJ1-2; the D gene is possibly TRBD1 (5 bases). The length of the CDR3 is 13 residues. Germline values: CDR1 WSHSY, CDR2 SAAADI. V lost 3 bases and J 8 bases, leaving 13 bases between the germline ends.

The chain employs TRBV29-1 and TRBJ2-5, with TRBD2 identical over 8 bases. The CDR3 spans 13 residues. CDR1 is SQVTM, CDR2 ANQGSEA, per germline. V lost 5 bases and J lost 5; bases outside the gene matches: 7. CDR3 residues: CSVYGTGGETQYF. The CDR3 bases are TGCAGCGTTTACGGGACGGGGGGGGAGACCCAGTACTTC.

This rearrangement joins TRBV15 to TRBJ2-7; perhaps TRBD1 as D (8 bases). Trimming removed 4 bases at V and 4 bases at J, with 14 bases between. CDR1 is LNHNV, CDR2 YYDKDF, per germline (reference sequence). CDR3 length: 14 residues. In DNA, the CDR3 is TGTGCCACCAGCACGACAGGGGAGGGGTACGAGCAGTACTTC. Protein sequence: CATSTTGEGYEQYF.

This rearrangement joins TRBV9 to TRBJ1-2, with D uncertain. This CDR3 region has 13 residues. Per the germline V gene, CDR1 is SGDLS and CDR2 is YYNGEE. The germline V and J ends were trimmed by 3 bases and 4 bases, with 10 bases remaining between them. The DNA for the CDR3 is TGTGCCAGCAGCGCCGGGCGGGGCTATGGCTACACCTTC. This codes for CASSAGRGYGYTF.

The rearrangement joins TRBV7-2 to TRBJ1-1; possibly TRBD1 for D (6 bases). Germline V gene lookup returns CDR1 SGHTA and CDR2 FQGNSA. This CDR3 is built from 12 residues. V lost 5 bases and J lost 6, with 10 bases in between. CDR3 amino acids: CASSLQGPEAFF. CDR3 in DNA: TGTGCCAGCAGCCTACAGGGCCCTGAAGCTTTCTTT.

The chain carries TRBV21-1 and TRBJ1-1; the table's D call of TRBD1 was not tested on the DNA. TRBV21-1 is a known pseudogene. The CDR3 is 18 residues long. The CDR3 is CASSKQHPGQTMNTEAFF. In DNA form, the CDR3 reads TGTGCCAGCAGCAAACAACACCCTGGACAGACCATGAACACTGAAGCTTTCTTT.

The V gene is TRBV9, the J gene TRBJ2-3, with unresolved D. V gave up 0 bases and J gave up 1 base, with 12 bases separating them. Germline CDR1 SGDLS, CDR2 YYNGEE. The CDR3 has 16 amino acids. CDR3 amino acids: CASSVDWAVGTDTQYF. The CDR3 DNA reads TGTGCCAGCAGCGTAGATTGGGCAGTTGGCACAGATACGCAGTATTTT.

The chain has TRBV4-1 and TRBJ2-7; 11 nucleotides match TRBD2. The length of the CDR3 is 20 residues. CDR1 and CDR2 from the germline V gene are MGHRA and YSYEKL. V trimming: 0 bases; J trimming: 4 bases; junction bases outside the gene matches: 17. The CDR3 reads CASSQDTLTGTSGPRYEQYF. The CDR3 DNA reads as TGCGCCAGCAGCCAAGATACCTTAACGGGGACTAGCGGACCCAGGTACGAGCAGTACTTC.

This clone was detected only once. The rearrangement uses TRBV13 and TRBJ1-2; TRBD1 is a possible D gene (5 bases). Germline V gene data show CDR1 as PRHDT and CDR2 as FYEKMQ (reference sequence). The CDR3 length is 15 residues. V was shortened by 0 bases and J by 8 bases, with 16 bases between the two germline ends. CDR3 coding DNA: TGTGCCAGCAGCTTAGGCCTGAGTCAGGGCAGGGGCTACACCTTC. Translation gives CASSLGLSQGRGYTF.

This chain links TRBV11-2 with TRBJ2-7, with 8 bases lining up with TRBD2. The CDR3 has 15 residues. The germline V gene has CDR1 SGHAT and CDR2 FQNNGV. The V gene end was trimmed by 5 bases and the J gene end by 1 base; junction bases not matched to a gene: 7. The CDR3 nucleotides are TGTGCCAGCAGCATCGGCCGGGGGGGTTCCTACGAGCAGTACTTC. It specifies CASSIGRGGSYEQYF.

This clone turned up a few times. V and J are TRBV27 and TRBJ1-6, with D tentatively TRBD1 (6 bases). CDR1 is MNHEY and CDR2 is SMNVEV in the germline V gene (reference sequence). Trimming took off 4 bases at V and 10 bases at J, with 23 bases between the two ends. The CDR3 runs 17 residues. CDR3 loop: CASSYGGPVGGRSPLHF. The CDR3 DNA follows: TGTGCCAGCAGTTACGGAGGTCCGGTGGGGGGGCGGTCACCCCTCCACTTT.

This chain joins TRBV15 and TRBJ2-7; the D gene is possibly TRBD1 (6 bases). This CDR3 contains 18 residues. The V end lost 3 bases, the J end lost 0 bases, and 21 bases lay between the germline ends. Germline V lookup: CDR1 LNHNV, CDR2 YYDKDF (reference sequence). CDR3 amino acids: CATSRGIYRTESSYEQYF. CDR3 DNA: TGTGCCACCAGCAGGGGTATCTACCGGACAGAAAGCTCCTACGAGCAGTACTTC.

The chain joins TRBV6-5 to TRBJ2-2, with D perhaps TRBD2 (6 bases). The V and J ends lost 7 bases and 5 bases respectively, with 17 bases between them. The germline V gene encodes CDR1 MNHEY and CDR2 SVGAGI. The CDR3 length is 15 residues. This CDR3 is CASTTSAGSTGELFF. CDR3 nucleotides: TGTGCCAGCACCACCTCGGCGGGAAGTACCGGGGAGCTGTTTTTT.

The CDR3 sequence is CASTPPGQGAKFF. The CDR3 DNA reads as TGTGCCAGCACCCCTCCGGGACAGGGGGCCAAGTTCTTC. The chain uses TRBV28 and TRBJ2-1; 12 bases match TRBD1. The CDR3 covers 13 residues. The germline gives CDR1 MDHEN, CDR2 SYDVKM. V gave up 7 bases and J gave up 14 bases; unmatched junction bases: 9.

This chain links TRBV2 with TRBJ2-7, with 12 bases aligning to TRBD2. The CDR3 totals 15 residues. Per germline, CDR1 SNHLY and CDR2 FYNNEI. V dropped 5 bases and J dropped 4; count of bases not matched to a gene: 6. Here the CDR3 reads CASSRTSGIGYEQYF. The CDR3 nucleotides are TGTGCCAGCAGTAGGACTAGCGGGATTGGGTACGAGCAGTACTTC. The full variable domain, in which reference TRBV2 and TRBJ2-7 provide the parts outside the CDR3, is EPEVTQTPSHQVTQMGQEVILRCVPISNHLYFYWYRQILGQKVEFLVSFYNNEISEKSEIFDDQFSVERPDGSNFTLKIRSTKLEDSAMYFCASSRTSGIGYEQYFGPGTRLTVT.

Comment on this clone: At the DNA level, this CDR3 is encoded by other sequences in the same sample as well. The chain employs TRBV5-1 and TRBJ2-7; perhaps TRBD2 as D (6 bases). Germline lookup yields CDR1 SGHRS and CDR2 YFSETQ. The ends were cut back, 4 bases at V and 4 bases at J, with 9 bases in the middle. The CDR3 runs to 12 residues. The DNA of the CDR3 is TGCGCCAGCAGCGGCGGGGTTTACGAGCAGTACTTC. Protein: CASSGGVYEQYF.

The V call is TRBV5-5, the J call TRBJ1-1, with TRBD1 as a possible D gene (6 bases). CDR3 length equals 16 residues. Germline V gene sequence: CDR1 SGHKS, CDR2 YYEKEE (reference sequence). V lost 4 bases and J 0 bases, leaving 16 bases between the germline ends. CDR3 DNA: TGTGCCAGCAGCCCCTGGACAGTGGGGATGAACACTGAAGCTTTCTTT. Residues: CASSPWTVGMNTEAFF.

This clone has a handful of counts. This chain connects TRBV4-2 to TRBJ1-3; D remains unclear. CDR1 and CDR2 (germline): LGHNA, YNFKEQ. Deletions cut 0 bases from V and 0 bases from J, with 21 bases between. The CDR3 is 20 amino acids. CDR3: CASSQDEGRRPSHSGNTIYF. In nucleotides, the CDR3 is TGTGCCAGCAGCCAAGATGAGGGTCGAAGACCGTCCCACTCTGGAAACACCATATATTTT.

A word on this clone: The same CDR3 can be traced to other DNA sequences in this sample. This chain connects TRBV28 to TRBJ2-7; 7 positions match TRBD1. V lost 7 bases to trimming and J lost 7 bases; unmatched junction nucleotides: 16. The CDR3 consists of 15 residues. Germline assignment: CDR1 MDHEN and CDR2 SYDVKM. CDR3 loop: CASTHTGTAIYEQYF. The CDR3 nucleotides read TGTGCCAGCACTCATACCGGGACAGCCATCTATGAGCAGTACTTC. Using reference TRBV28 and TRBJ2-7 for the parts outside the CDR3, the full variable domain is DVKVTQSSRYLVKRTGEKVFLECVQDMDHENMFWYRQDPGLGLRLIYFSYDVKMKEKGDIPEGYSVSREKKERFSLILESASTNQTSMYLCASTHTGTAIYEQYFGPGTRLTVT.

In nucleotides, the CDR3 is TGTGCCAGCTCACCAAGACAGAGCTACGAGCAGTACTTC. It yields the protein CASSPRQSYEQYF. J is TRBJ2-7 and V is TRBV18; possibly TRBD1 for D (5 bases). Trimming shortened V by 2 bases and J by 3 bases, and 8 bases separated the two germline ends. Germline V gives CDR1 KGHSH, CDR2 LQKENI. The CDR3 has 13 residues. Full variable domain (rest looked up from reference TRBV18 and TRBJ2-7): NAGVMQNPRHLVRRRGQEARLRCSPMKGHSHVYWYRQLPEEGLKFMVYLQKENIIDESGMPKERFSAEFPKEGPSILRIQQVVRGDSAAYFCASSPRQSYEQYFGPGTRLTVT.

The chain recombines TRBV6-5 with TRBJ1-1, with unresolved D. This CDR3 region has 16 residues. Looked up from germline, CDR1 is MNHEY and CDR2 is SVGAGI. V lost 2 bases, J lost 1 base, and 14 bases lay in between. CDR3 DNA sequence: TGTGCCAGCAGTTACCTTAGTAGAGTGTCGAACACTGAAGCTTTCTTT. Translated, it gives CASSYLSRVSNTEAFF.

The rearrangement joins TRBV9 to TRBJ2-7; 8 bases match TRBD1. V was pared by 0 bases and J by 0 bases, with 5 bases of the junction left unmatched. Germline V gene sequence: CDR1 SGDLS, CDR2 YYNGEE. This CDR3 contains 16 residues. The CDR3 DNA is TGTGCCAGCAGCGTAGGGCAGGGGGCTTCCTCCTACGAGCAGTACTTC. Its translation is CASSVGQGASSYEQYF.

This clone was counted only a few times. The gene calls are TRBV6-1 and TRBJ1-5; D call uncertain. From germline, CDR1 is MNHNS and CDR2 SASEGT. The CDR3 loop spans 13 amino acids. Trimming cost V 6 bases and J 7 bases, with 13 bases left between them. DNA of the CDR3: TGTGCCAGCAGGAGGGAGGGTTACCAGCCCCAGCATTTT. Amino acid sequence: CASRREGYQPQHF.

CDR3: CASAWGMNTEAFF. For the CDR3, the DNA is TGTGCCAGCGCGTGGGGCATGAACACTGAAGCTTTCTTT. J is TRBJ1-1 and V is TRBV9; possibly TRBD1 for D (5 bases). Trimming took off 7 bases at V and 0 bases at J, with 10 bases between the two ends. This CDR3 comprises 13 residues. Germline CDR1 is SGDLS and CDR2 is YYNGEE.

This clone showed up just once. The chain links TRBV6-1 to TRBJ1-2, with D uncertain. Per the germline V gene, CDR1 is MNHNS and CDR2 is SASEGT. The CDR3 spans 11 residues. The ends were cut back, 5 bases at V and 7 bases at J, with 8 bases in the middle. The CDR3 reads CASSLDIGYTF. CDR3 in DNA: TGTGCCAGCAGTTTAGACATTGGCTACACCTTC.